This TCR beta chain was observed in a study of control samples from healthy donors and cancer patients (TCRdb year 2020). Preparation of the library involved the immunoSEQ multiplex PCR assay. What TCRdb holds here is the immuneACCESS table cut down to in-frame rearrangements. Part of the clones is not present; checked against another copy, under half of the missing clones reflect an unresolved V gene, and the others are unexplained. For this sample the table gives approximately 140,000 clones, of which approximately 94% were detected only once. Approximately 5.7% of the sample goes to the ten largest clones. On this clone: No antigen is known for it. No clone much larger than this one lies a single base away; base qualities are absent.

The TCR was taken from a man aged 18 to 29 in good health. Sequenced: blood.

The CDR3 region reads CASSPSGVGTEAFF. In nucleotide form, the sequence is TGTGCCAGCAGCCCTAGCGGGGTGGGCACTGAAGCTTTCTTT. The receptor chain draws on TRBV3-1 (or the pseudogene TRBV3-2) and TRBJ1-1, with the identity of the D gene unclear. The junction shows trimming of 4 bases on V and 4 bases on J, plus 13 bases between the germline ends. The CDR3 measures 14 amino acids from cysteine to phenylalanine. CDR3 DNA is the only sequence kept; it has 42 bases, read in frame from the first base. The germline V gene (reference sequence) sets CDR1 to LGHDT and CDR2 to YNNKEL.